These T cell receptor beta chains were read from a single sample in a study of early stage breast cancer tumors. Produced via immunoSEQ multiplex PCR; TCRdb's table is partial and in-frame only. This sample has around 50,000 clones, with 65% to 90% found just once. Sequenced: blood. These receptors were taken from a person between 50 and 60 years old with breast cancer. CDR3s include the opening cysteine and the closing phenylalanine or tryptophan. D genes are given only for firm matches. The size field is filled for only some rows; it gives once, few, many or a size class.

TRBV27,TRBD2,.,TRBJ2-7,15,TGTGCCAGCAGTGCCTCCCAAGCGGGAGTGCACGAGCAGTACTTC,CASSASQAGVHEQYF
TRBV7-2,TRBD2,.,TRBJ2-7,15,TGTGCCAGCAGCGAAGCGGGGGTCGAGACCTACGAGCAGTACTTC,CASSEAGVETYEQYF
TRBV5-1,.,.,TRBJ2-7,14,TGCGCCAGCAGCTCCGGGACGTCTCTAGACGAGCAGTACTTC,CASSSGTSLDEQYF
TRBV5-1,.,.,TRBJ2-7,13,TGCGCCAGCACCCTGGAGAACGGATACGAGCAGTACTTC,CASTLENGYEQYF
TRBV28,TRBD1,few,TRBJ1-5,15,TGTGCCAGCAGGGACCGGGGGACAGTAAATCAGCCCCAGCATTTT,CASRDRGTVNQPQHF
TRBV18,TRBD1,once,TRBJ2-2,16,TGTGCCAGCTCACCCCAGGGGGCTAAAAACACCGGGGAGCTGTTTTTT,CASSPQGAKNTGELFF
TRBV11-2,.,.,TRBJ1-5,15,TGTGCCAGCAGCTTAGAAGGGGCCCGCGATCAGCCCCAGCATTTT,CASSLEGARDQPQHF
TRBV6-5,TRBD1,.,TRBJ1-4,15,TGTGCCAGCAGTTACCTGGGACAGGAGGGAGAAAAACTGTTTTTT,CASSYLGQEGEKLFF
TRBV7-8,TRBD1,.,TRBJ1-4,16,TGTGCCAGCAGCCTCTCCACCGGACAGGGCCTCGGGAAACTGTTTTTT,CASSLSTGQGLGKLFF
TRBV6-5,.,.,TRBJ2-7,13,TGTGCCAGCAGTTACGGAGGCCCCAACGAGCAGTACTTC,CASSYGGPNEQYF
TRBV5-1,.,.,TRBJ1-5,16,TGCGCCAGCAGCTTGGAGCCAGGACACCTCAATCAGCCCCAGCATTTT,CASSLEPGHLNQPQHF
TRBV10-2,.,.,TRBJ1-5,14,TGCGCCAGCAGTGAGGGAGGGGACAATCAGCCCCAGCATTTT,CASSEGGDNQPQHF
TRBV10-2,.,.,TRBJ2-1,11,TGCGCCAGCAGCCCCTACAATGAGCAGTTCTTC,CASSPYNEQFF
TRBV7-6,.,.,TRBJ2-7,11,TGTGCCAGCAGCTTTGGGGGAGAGCAGTACTTC,CASSFGGEQYF
TRBV9,TRBD1,.,TRBJ1-2,15,TGTGCCAGCAGCGTAGTTGGGGACAGTTTTTATGGCTACACCTTC,CASSVVGDSFYGYTF
TRBV25-1,TRBD1,.,TRBJ2-7,14,TGTGCCAGCACCCCCGTGGGACAGGGGTACGAGCAGTACTTC,CASTPVGQGYEQYF
TRBV19,.,.,TRBJ1-5,13,TGTGCCAGTAGTATCCAGTCGAATCAGCCCCAGCATTTT,CASSIQSNQPQHF